The table lists the clone carrying this T cell receptor beta chain with a few counts. As yet, its antigen is unknown. Each CDR3 protein gets one entry after TCRdb re-called the 5' RACE reads with MiXCR. The table has 500,000 to 550,000 distinct CDR3 sequences, roughly 22% seen once. This entry is derived from a study of T cells after yellow fever vaccination. Overall study findings and caveats: Researchers cautioned that FACS-sorted repertoires could harbor abundant clonotypes contaminating from the bulk population.

CDR1 is SGDLS and CDR2 is YYNGEE in the germline V gene. Trimming shortened V by 3 bases and J by 5 bases, and 13 bases separated the two germline ends. CDR3 length: 14 amino acids. This receptor was identified in a man aged 18 to 29 who received the YFV17D yellow fever vaccine. The specimen was PBMCs, collected roughly 20 days after the first yellow fever vaccination. The chain has TRBV9 and TRBJ2-3, with D possibly matching TRBD2 (7 bases). The CDR3 loop is CASSEGGARDTQYF. CDR3 nucleotides: TGTGCCAGCAGCGAAGGGGGGGCCAGAGATACGCAGTATTTT. The variable domain in full, completed from reference TRBV9 and TRBJ2-3, reads DSGVTQTPKHLITATGQRVTLRCSPRSGDLSVYWYQQSLDQGLQFLIQYYNGEERAKGNILERFSAQQFPDLHSELNLSSLELGDSALYFCASSEGGARDTQYFGPGTRLTVL.